This entry concerns a single T cell receptor beta chain. Its antigen is not known. The data stem from a study of shared clonotypes between healthy human individuals. The study, taken as a whole, reports: Naive subsets tended to show greater estimated richness than memory subsets. It was the non-shared clonotypes that had lower generation probabilities than clonotypes shared by all four donors. When naive CD4 clonotypes were compared across a few donors, around 5% were shared.

V lost 6 bases, J lost 6 bases, and 5 bases lay in between. The germline V gene encodes CDR1 LNHDA and CDR2 SQIVND (reference sequence). The length of the CDR3 is 11 residues. Sequenced by immunoSEQ multiplex PCR; TCRdb stores in-frame clones only, minus some. Of millions of clones detected, more than 80% appear once; the ten largest clones hold 0.3% to 0.4%. The chain combines TRBV19 with TRBJ2-2, with D maybe TRBD1 (5 bases). The receptor comes from a man younger than 35 in good health. Some clones in this sample may be carry-over from other donors' samples. Sequenced material: naive CD4+ T cells from PBMCs. The subset is: CD45RA+ positively selected. The CDR3 region has the DNA TGTGCCAGTAGGGGGCCCGGGGAGCTGTTTTTT. This sequence encodes CASRGPGELFF.